Below, one T cell receptor beta chain is given with its context. The target antigen is unknown. The ViraFEST assay expanded antigen-specific CD4+ T cells with viral peptide pools before sequencing. CD4+ T cells were isolated after less than 12 days of culture. Vaccine recipients lacked prior SARS-CoV-2 infection and had negative nucleocapsid antibodies. The data were obtained in a study of vaccination effects on CD4 cells after COVID-19. Measured with immunoSEQ multiplex PCR; TCRdb has only the in-frame clones, and not every one. The table lists 55,000 to 80,000 clones, about four fifths of them singletons. V lost 1 base to trimming and J lost 5 bases, with 15 bases between them. Germline V gene sequence: CDR1 MNHEY, CDR2 SMNVEV (reference sequence). CDR3 length: 16 residues. General study findings and limits: Small numbers of convalescent patients limited the study. It also lacked early post-infection timepoints. At late timepoints after vaccination, vaccine- and infection-induced clones shrank markedly.

The sample was CD4+ T cells from PBMCs cultured with SARS-CoV-2 spike peptides, taken before COVID-19 vaccination. The J gene is TRBJ1-5, the V gene TRBV27, with D possibly matching TRBD1 (5 bases). This sequence originates from a human donor who received a COVID-19 vaccine. CDR3 amino acids: CASSLLAVGGDQPQHF. The CDR3 DNA reads TGTGCCAGCAGTTTATTAGCGGTCGGAGGGGATCAGCCCCAGCATTTT.